A single sample is the source of the 12 T cell receptor beta chains below, sequenced in a study of shared clonotypes between healthy human individuals. Sequencing was performed with immunoSEQ multiplex PCR; in TCRdb, only in-frame clones are kept and a portion is missing. The sample lists approximately 2.4 million clones; approximately 94% were seen once. The sequencing sample was made of naive CD4+ T cells sorted from blood. Subset described: CD45RA+ positively selected. The receptors here all came from a man aged 18 to 30 in good health.

Note on this clone: Other DNA sequences in this specimen translate into the identical CDR3. The chain recombines TRBV7-2 with TRBJ2-1, with 8 bases matching TRBD2. The germline CDR1 and CDR2 sequences are SGHTA and FQGNSA. The length of the CDR3 is 15 residues. Unmatched junction bases numbered 6, after V lost 1 base and J lost 7 bases. CDR3 residues: CASSLELAGGNEQFF. The CDR3, as DNA: TGTGCCAGCAGCTTAGAGCTAGCGGGCGGGAATGAGCAGTTCTTC.

The chain employs TRBV5-4 and TRBJ1-1, with D hard to call. In germline, CDR1 is SGHNT, CDR2 YYREEE (reference sequence). The CDR3 covers 16 residues. The germline V and J ends were trimmed by 4 bases and 1 base, with 17 bases remaining between them. CDR3 in DNA: TGTGCCAGCAGCCCAACCTCCACGGCGAGGAACACTGAAGCTTTCTTT. It translates to CASSPTSTARNTEAFF.

J is TRBJ1-2 and V is TRBV27; 9 bases map to TRBD1. Germline CDR1 is MNHEY and CDR2 is SMNVEV (reference sequence). The CDR3 has 15 residues. The trim removed 6 bases at V and 2 bases at J, leaving 7 bases unmatched. The CDR3 sequence is CASREQGAGNYGYTF. The DNA of the CDR3 is TGTGCCAGCAGGGAACAGGGGGCCGGGAACTATGGCTACACCTTC.

The chain couples TRBV10-1 to TRBJ2-7; no reliable D call. Germline assignment: CDR1 WNHNN and CDR2 SYGVQD (reference sequence). V lost 9 bases and J 1 base, leaving 10 bases between the germline ends. The CDR3 consists of 12 residues. The CDR3 reads CASPRVSYEQYF. The CDR3 bases are TGCGCCAGTCCCCGGGTTTCCTACGAGCAGTACTTC.

The chain employs TRBV2 and TRBJ1-1, with TRBD1 as a possible D gene (6 bases). V lost 1 base, J lost 6 bases, and 9 bases lay in between. CDR1 SNHLY and CDR2 FYNNEI come from the germline V gene. This CDR3 has 13 residues. The CDR3 protein is CASSEVGGPEAFF. The CDR3 coding sequence is TGTGCCAGCAGTGAAGTCGGGGGGCCTGAAGCTTTCTTT.

This clone was seen a single time. The J gene is TRBJ2-5, the V gene TRBV7-9; tentatively, D is TRBD1 (5 bases). The better agreement between TRBJ2-7 and the DNA end casts doubt on the J call. CDR1 and CDR2 from the germline V gene are SEHNR and FQNEAQ (reference sequence). This CDR3 comprises 12 residues. CDR3: CASSYDSYEQYF. In DNA, the CDR3 is TGTGCCAGCAGCTACGACAGCTACGAGCAGTACTTC.

The V call is TRBV6-6, the J call TRBJ2-7; 13 nucleotides match TRBD2. V shed 6 bases, J shed 2 bases, and the junction held 4 bases outside the gene matches. This CDR3 region has 15 residues. Germline V lookup: CDR1 MNHNY, CDR2 SVGAGI (reference sequence). CDR3 coding DNA: TGTGCCAGCAGGGTGGGACTAGCGGGGACCTACGAGCAGTACTTC. Its translation: CASRVGLAGTYEQYF.

V is TRBV5-1 and J is TRBJ1-6, with D unclear. The CDR3 covers 15 residues. Germline assignment: CDR1 SGHRS and CDR2 YFSETQ. Trimming shortened V by 0 bases and J by 5 bases, and 9 bases separated the two germline ends. For the CDR3, the DNA is TGCGCCAGCAGCTTGGATCAGGTGGATAATTCACCCCTCCACTTT. Amino acid sequence: CASSLDQVDNSPLHF.

V is TRBV5-8 and J is TRBJ1-5; TRBD1 might be the D (6 bases). V lost 2 bases, J lost 3 bases, and 18 bases lay in between. This CDR3 is built from 17 residues. Germline lookup yields CDR1 SGHTS and CDR2 YDEGEE. DNA for the CDR3: TGTGCCAGCAGCTTAGGGCCCGGTCGGACAGACAATCAGCCCCAGCATTTT. It is translated as CASSLGPGRTDNQPQHF.

This clone appeared once. The rearrangement links TRBV10-3 to TRBJ1-2; D possibly corresponds to TRBD1 (5 bases). This CDR3 is built from 14 residues. Trimming pared 4 bases from V and 4 bases from J, leaving 13 bases between. Germline-derived CDR1 and CDR2 are ENHRY and SYGVKD. In DNA form, the CDR3 reads TGTGCCATCAGTGGTTCAGGGCCGTCCTATGGCTACACCTTC. Protein sequence: CAISGSGPSYGYTF.

This clone was recorded a few times. Other DNA variants within this sample encode the same CDR3. The gene calls are TRBV7-8 and TRBJ2-7; D ambiguous. CDR1 and CDR2 (germline): SGHVS, FQNEAQ. V dropped 1 base and J dropped 1 base, with 2 bases sitting between them. The CDR3 is 12 residues long. In DNA, the CDR3 is TGTGCCAGCAGCTTAGGTTCCTACGAGCAGTACTTC. This gives the protein CASSLGSYEQYF.

This clone was seen a few times. The rearrangement joins TRBV2 to TRBJ1-1; D gene unclear. Per germline, CDR1 SNHLY and CDR2 FYNNEI. The CDR3 is made up of 12 amino acids. Trimming removed 2 bases at V and 6 bases at J, with 7 bases between. CDR3 bases: TGTGCCAGCAGTGAAACCTACGCTGAAGCTTTCTTT. Translation gives CASSETYAEAFF.